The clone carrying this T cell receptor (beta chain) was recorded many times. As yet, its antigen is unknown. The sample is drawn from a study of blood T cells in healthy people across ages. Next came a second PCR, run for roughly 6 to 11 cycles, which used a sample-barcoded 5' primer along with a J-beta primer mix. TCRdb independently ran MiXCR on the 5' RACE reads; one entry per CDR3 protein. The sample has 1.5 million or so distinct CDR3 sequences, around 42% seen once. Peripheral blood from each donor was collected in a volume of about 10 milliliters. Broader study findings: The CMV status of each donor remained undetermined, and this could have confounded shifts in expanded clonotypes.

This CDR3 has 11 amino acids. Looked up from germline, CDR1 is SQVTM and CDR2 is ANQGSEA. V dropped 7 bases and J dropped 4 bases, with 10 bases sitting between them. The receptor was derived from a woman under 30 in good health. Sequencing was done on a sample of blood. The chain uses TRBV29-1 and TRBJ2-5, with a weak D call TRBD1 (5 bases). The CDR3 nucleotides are TGCAGCGCTAGGGGCCGAGAGACCCAGTACTTC. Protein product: CSARGRETQYF.